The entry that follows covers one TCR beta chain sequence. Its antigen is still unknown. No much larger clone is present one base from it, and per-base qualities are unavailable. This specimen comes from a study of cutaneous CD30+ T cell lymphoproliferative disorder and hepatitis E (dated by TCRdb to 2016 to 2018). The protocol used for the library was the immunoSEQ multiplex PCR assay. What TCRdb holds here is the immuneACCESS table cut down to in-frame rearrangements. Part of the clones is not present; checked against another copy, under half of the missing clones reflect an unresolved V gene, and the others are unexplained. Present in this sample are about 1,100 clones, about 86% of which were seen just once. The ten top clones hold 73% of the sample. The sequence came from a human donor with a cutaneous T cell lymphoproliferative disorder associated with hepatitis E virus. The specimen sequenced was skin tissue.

The DNA reads as follows: TGCAGCGCCGGGACAGGGGCCGGGGAGCTGTTTTTT. This codes for CSAGTGAGELFF. This chain joins TRBV29-1 to TRBJ2-2; TRBD1 lines up with 10 middle nucleotides. V is cut back by 7 bases and J by 6 bases, with 2 bases in the junction unmatched. Including the terminal cysteine and phenylalanine, the CDR3 comprises 12 residues. The entry retains the CDR3 DNA only, 36 bases that are in frame from base 1. The germline V gene sets CDR1 to SQVTM and CDR2 to ANQGSEA.